This TCR beta chain was recorded in a study of CD8 T cells in ankylosing spondylitis. The study's findings and limits: Both synovial fluid and blood in reactive arthritis had previously been reported to carry some motif variants. What appeared characteristic of ankylosing spondylitis blood was a TCR beta motif of about eight highly homologous variants.

Points on this clonotype: Its matching antigen is unknown.

Quantitative 5'-RACE was performed with molecular barcodes, and it yielded the TCR beta libraries. TCRdb reprocessed the 5' RACE reads via MiXCR and lists one record per CDR3 protein. The sample lists around 490,000 distinct CDR3 sequences, about 5.2% seen once, with roughly 3.3% in the top ten. Germline loops: CDR1 MNHNS, CDR2 SASEGT. V was clipped by 5 bases and J by 5 bases, with 16 bases between them. The CDR3 sequence is 15 residues long. The rearrangement uses TRBV6-1 and TRBJ1-5, with TRBD1 as a possible D gene (5 bases). This sequence originates from a male donor with ankylosing spondylitis. Material for sequencing was blood, either unsorted or a sorted T cell fraction (not recorded which). The CDR3 is CASSLTGGWYQPQHF. The CDR3 coding sequence is TGTGCCAGCAGTCTAACGGGGGGGTGGTATCAGCCCCAGCATTTT.